Below, 22 T cell receptor beta chains from the same sample are listed, as sequenced in a study of T-cell memory formation after mild COVID-19. TCRdb processed the 5' RACE reads anew with MiXCR; each CDR3 protein has one entry. The sample shows roughly 350,000 distinct CDR3 sequences, roughly 20% of them seen only once. The sequencing sample was made of PBMCs or a T cell subset sorted from them (not recorded which). These TCRs come from an adult woman who had mild COVID-19 (a few samples of this study predate the infection). Cell type and time point are not known.

This clonotype was found a few times. The rearrangement links TRBV19 to TRBJ2-3; 7 bases are a match to TRBD2. V gave up 1 base and J gave up 6 bases; unmatched junction bases: 4. Looked up from germline, CDR1 is LNHDA and CDR2 is SQIVND (reference sequence). This CDR3 region has 14 residues. The chain's CDR3 is CASSIVPGGDTQYF. The CDR3 DNA reads as TGTGCCAGTAGTATAGTCCCGGGGGGTGATACGCAGTATTTT.

This clonotype was detected a few times. This sequence joins TRBV4-3 and TRBJ1-1, with 8 bases lining up with TRBD1. Per the germline V gene, CDR1 is LGHNA and CDR2 is YSLEER. Trimming took 0 bases from V and 1 from J; bases not matched to a gene: 4. The CDR3 sequence is 16 residues long. The CDR3 protein is CASSQDSGTGNTEAFF. As DNA, the CDR3 is TGCGCCAGCAGCCAAGATAGTGGGACAGGGAACACTGAAGCTTTCTTT.

The chain carries TRBV30 and TRBJ1-1, with D perhaps matching TRBD1 (6 bases). Trimming pared 5 bases from V and 7 bases from J, leaving 17 bases between. From germline, CDR1 is GTSNPN and CDR2 SVGIG (reference sequence). The CDR3 contains 13 residues. The CDR3 nucleotides read TGTGCCTGGGAGAACCACGGGACATATGAAGCTTTCTTT. It codes for CAWENHGTYEAFF.

CDR3 nucleotides: TGTGCCACCAGTGATTTGACGGAGGGGAATGAGCAGTTCTTC. Amino acids: CATSDLTEGNEQFF. The chain carries TRBV24-1 and TRBJ2-1, with a tentative D call TRBD2 (6 bases). This CDR3 spans 14 amino acids. V dropped 0 bases and J dropped 7 bases, with 9 bases sitting between them. Germline V gene sequence: CDR1 KGHDR, CDR2 SFDVKD.

This clonotype was counted a few times. V is TRBV12-3 or TRBV12-4 and J is TRBJ1-2; possibly TRBD1 for D (5 bases). V shed 3 bases and J shed 5 bases, with 22 bases lying between them. The CDR3 covers 17 residues. DNA of the CDR3: TGTGCCAGCAGTTTCACCCCTGGGCAGGGAGGGGATTATGGCTACACCTTC. This gives the protein CASSFTPGQGGDYGYTF.

This clonotype was picked up one time. The chain links TRBV19 to TRBJ1-4; the match to TRBD1 covers 9 bases. This CDR3 is built from 15 residues. Trimming removed 8 bases from V and 7 bases from J; junction bases left unmatched: 11. Per the germline V gene, CDR1 is LNHDA and CDR2 is SQIVND (reference sequence). In nucleotides, the CDR3 is TGTGCCAGTTCCTTGGACAGGGGTATTAGTGAAAAACTGTTTTTT. This codes for CASSLDRGISEKLFF. The full variable domain, in which reference TRBV19 and TRBJ1-4 provide the parts outside the CDR3, is DGGITQSPKYLFRKEGQNVTLSCEQNLNHDAMYWYRQDPGQGLRLIYYSQIVNDFQKGDIAEGYSVSREKKESFPLTVTSAQKNPTAFYLCASSLDRGISEKLFFGSGTQLSVL.

The sample holds a few counts of this clonotype. The chain recombines TRBV7-6 with TRBJ2-6; TRBD1 matches at 7 bases. CDR1 SGHVS and CDR2 FNYEAQ come from the germline V gene. The CDR3 is made up of 18 amino acids. V was pared by 2 bases and J by 2 bases, with 9 bases of the junction left unmatched. The CDR3 protein is CASSLTGAGSPGANVLTF. CDR3 nucleotides: TGTGCCAGCAGCTTAACAGGGGCAGGGTCCCCTGGGGCCAACGTCCTGACTTTC.

The chain employs TRBV18 and TRBJ2-7; D tentatively fits TRBD1 or TRBD2 (5 bases each). Germline V lookup: CDR1 KGHSH, CDR2 LQKENI. Trimming took off 2 bases at V and 3 bases at J, with 14 bases between the two ends. The CDR3 consists of 15 residues. As DNA, the CDR3 is TGTGCCAGCTCACCAGGGGGAGCGGCTCTCTACGAGCAGTACTTC. Translated, it gives CASSPGGAALYEQYF.

This clonotype was seen repeatedly, ten times or more. The CDR3, as DNA: TGTGCCAGCAGTCGTTGGATTACCAGGGCCCAAGAGACCCAGTACTTC. This gives the protein CASSRWITRAQETQYF. The V call is TRBV12-3 or TRBV12-4, the J call TRBJ2-5, with D possibly being TRBD1 (5 bases). V was cut by 5 bases and J by 1 base, with 17 bases left in between. The CDR3 is 16 residues long.

There are a few counts of this clonotype. The J gene is TRBJ2-7, the V gene TRBV6-4; D remains ambiguous. Trimming removed 3 bases from V and 3 bases from J, with 12 bases in between. CDR3 length: 14 amino acids. In germline, CDR1 is MRHNA, CDR2 SNTAGT. CDR3 DNA sequence: TGTGCCAGCAGTGAAAGGGTCGGAAGCTACGAGCAGTACTTC. It specifies CASSERVGSYEQYF.

The genes are TRBV7-2 and TRBJ2-1, with 10 bases fitting TRBD2. CDR1 is SGHTA and CDR2 is FQGNSA in the germline V gene. The J segment lost 7 bases and the V segment lost 4 bases, leaving 10 bases of the junction unmatched. This CDR3 has 16 amino acids. The CDR3 bases are TGTGCCAGCAGCTCTAGAGCGGGAGGGGTCCTTAATGAGCAGTTCTTC. This sequence encodes CASSSRAGGVLNEQFF.

This clonotype was found a few times. Written as DNA, the CDR3 is TGCGCCAGCAGGTCAAGCGGGGTCATGACAGATACGCAGTATTTT. This translates into CASRSSGVMTDTQYF. This rearrangement joins TRBV5-1 to TRBJ2-3, with TRBD2 matching 7 bases. V trimming: 5 bases; J trimming: 3 bases; junction bases outside the gene matches: 9. There are 15 residues in the CDR3. In germline, CDR1 is SGHRS, CDR2 YFSETQ.

The rearrangement joins TRBV24-1 to TRBJ2-3; possibly TRBD1 for D (5 bases). Trimming cost V 4 bases and J 4 bases, with 11 bases left between them. Germline CDR1 is KGHDR and CDR2 is SFDVKD. CDR3 size: 14 residues. The CDR3 DNA sequence: TGTGCCACCAGTGAAAGGGGCAGATCAGATACGCAGTATTTT. It codes for CATSERGRSDTQYF.

V and J are TRBV5-6 and TRBJ2-5; no definite D call. The CDR3 runs to 11 residues. Germline V gene data show CDR1 as SGHDT and CDR2 as YYEEEE. Trimming stripped 4 bases from V and 10 bases from J, with 11 bases between. The CDR3 coding sequence is TGTGCCAGCAGCACTCAAGTGAGCCAGTACTTC. Encoded protein: CASSTQVSQYF.

This clonotype was counted only a few times. This rearrangement joins TRBV14 to TRBJ2-1; D remains unclear. Germline V gene lookup returns CDR1 SGHDN and CDR2 FVKESK. This CDR3 has 15 residues. V was trimmed by 3 bases and J by 0 bases, leaving 9 bases between them. CDR3 amino acids: CASSQSRSSYNEQFF. The CDR3 bases are TGTGCCAGCAGCCAGTCCCGGAGCTCCTACAATGAGCAGTTCTTC. Drawing the rest from reference TRBV14 and TRBJ2-1, the complete variable domain is EAGVTQFPSHSVIEKGQTVTLRCDPISGHDNLYWYRRVMGKEIKFLLHFVKESKQDESGMPNNRFLAERTGGTYSTLKVQPAELEDSGVYFCASSQSRSSYNEQFFGPGTRLTVL.

In nucleotides, the CDR3 is TGTGCCAGCAGCTCGGACAGCAGCAATCAGCCCCAGCATTTT. Its translation: CASSSDSSNQPQHF. The chain has TRBV2 and TRBJ1-5, with D tentatively TRBD1 (6 bases). Trimming removed 6 bases at V and 1 base at J, with 10 bases between. Looked up from germline, CDR1 is SNHLY and CDR2 is FYNNEI. The CDR3 runs to 14 residues.

CDR3 DNA sequence: TGTGCCTGGAGTATACCCGGACTAGTGGCCTACGAGCAGTACTTC. This sequence encodes CAWSIPGLVAYEQYF. V usage is TRBV30 and J usage is TRBJ2-7, with 7 nucleotides matching TRBD2. Per germline, CDR1 GTSNPN and CDR2 SVGIG (reference sequence). This CDR3 is 15 amino acids long. Trimming removed 2 bases from V and 2 bases from J; junction bases left unmatched: 9.

J is TRBJ2-2 and V is TRBV20-1; 9 nucleotides agree with TRBD1. Germline lookup yields CDR1 DFQATT and CDR2 SNEGSKA (reference sequence). There are 15 residues in the CDR3. V shed 0 bases and J 1 base; nucleotides not matched to a gene: 0. The CDR3 DNA reads TGCAGTGCTAGAGAGGACAGGGGGAACACCGGGGAGCTGTTTTTT. Translated, it gives CSAREDRGNTGELFF.

As for this clonotype: It may be a read error: a sequence one base away is much more abundant. The rearrangement joins TRBV7-9 to TRBJ1-5, with no clear D. Germline CDR1 and CDR2: SEHNR and FQNEAQ (reference sequence). The CDR3 contains 12 residues. Trimming took 6 bases from V and 5 from J, leaving 8 bases between them. The CDR3 spells CASSYWDQPQHF. In DNA form, the CDR3 reads TGTGCCAGCAGTTACTGGGATCAGCCCCAGCATTTT.

This clonotype was seen at least ten times. The chain combines TRBV6-1 with TRBJ2-1, with D possibly called TRBD1 or TRBD2 (5 bases each). The CDR3 is 12 amino acids. Germline CDR1 is MNHNS and CDR2 is SASEGT. Between the trimmed V and J ends, which lost 5 bases and 9 bases, there was a span of 11 bases. The chain's CDR3 is CASSFWGTEQFF. The CDR3 DNA reads TGTGCCAGCAGTTTTTGGGGGACTGAGCAGTTCTTC.

This rearrangement joins TRBV29-1 to TRBJ1-5; 7 bases are a match to TRBD1. V was pared by 4 bases and J by 2 bases, with 5 bases of the junction left unmatched. The CDR3 consists of 14 residues. Per the germline V gene, CDR1 is SQVTM and CDR2 is ANQGSEA. CDR3 nucleotide sequence: TGCAGCGTTGTTTGGGGGACAGGCAATCAGCCCCAGCATTTT. Protein: CSVVWGTGNQPQHF.

The chain recombines TRBV30 with TRBJ1-6; 8 bases map to TRBD1. The V gene end was trimmed by 4 bases and the J gene end by 10 bases; junction bases not matched to a gene: 9. The CDR3 loop spans 14 amino acids. Germline V gene data show CDR1 as GTSNPN and CDR2 as SVGIG (reference sequence). The CDR3 loop reads CAWNPTGGASPLHF. CDR3 sequence (DNA): TGTGCCTGGAACCCCACAGGGGGAGCCTCACCCCTCCACTTT.